This TCR beta chain was recorded in a study of cytomegalovirus exposure and HLA in healthy donors. A multiplex PCR was run with 60 Vbeta primers and 13 Jbeta primers. Generated by immunoSEQ multiplex PCR, the TCRdb table keeps only in-frame clones and is missing some. The sample has over 150,000 clones, about 83% seen once. From germline, CDR1 is KGHSH and CDR2 LQKENI. V was cut by 2 bases and J by 5 bases, with 12 bases left in between. The CDR3 consists of 14 residues. Participants comprised healthy donors of bone marrow. This chain joins TRBV18 and TRBJ2-5, with D possibly being TRBD2 (6 bases). Sequencing input: PBMCs. This clonotype was sampled from a girl aged 10-17 years in good health and CMV-seropositive. CDR3 sequence (DNA): TGTGCCAGCTCACCAGGGCAGGGACTGGAGACCCAGTACTTC. Its protein product is CASSPGQGLETQYF.